The clone carrying this T cell receptor (beta chain) was seen repeatedly, ten times or more. What it binds is not known. The CDR3 consists of 15 residues. Trimming took 5 bases from V and 2 from J, leaving 15 bases between them. The germline gives CDR1 LGHDT, CDR2 YNNKEL (reference sequence). Specified time point: persistent/refractory GD, antithyroid drugs over 5 years with positive TRAb. Extracted RNA from PBMCs served as the source of the TCR library. This sample was taken from a study of regulatory T cells in long-lasting Graves disease. Study conclusions and caveats: Newly diagnosed patients had higher TCR diversity than persistent Graves' patients did.

TCR beta libraries were built with iRepertoire HTBI primers and Arm-PCR of CDR3 regions. Using its own MiXCR run on the multiplex PCR reads, TCRdb lists one record per CDR3 protein. The sample holds 310,000 or so distinct CDR3 sequences; about 18% are singletons and the top ten take 25% to 30%. This TCR was sampled from a female donor with Graves disease. This chain connects TRBV3-1 to TRBJ2-5; TRBD2 might be the D (6 bases). The material was peripheral blood mononuclear cells (PBMCs), obtained when the disease was refractory, from a patient treated with antithyroid drugs. The CDR3: CASSIIQGGQETQYF. Here the CDR3 DNA reads TGTGCCAGCAGCATCATACAAGGAGGGCAAGAGACCCAGTACTTC.